Here is one T cell receptor (beta chain) with its context. The target antigen is unknown. cDNA prepared by RNA extraction and subsequent reverse transcription served as the template for sequencing. Assay used: immunoSEQ multiplex PCR; TCRdb lists only in-frame clones, some missing. The table shows approximately 210,000 clones, with 64% occurring only once. As for treatment: oral pan-JAK inhibitor, 5-10 mg twice daily. Obtained from alopecia areata patients were lesional scalp punch biopsies along with peripheral blood. This sample is drawn from a study of CD8+ T cells in alopecia areata. The V and J ends lost 7 bases and 0 bases, in that order; junction bases with no gene match: 8. The CDR3 is 15 amino acids. Germline-derived CDR1 and CDR2 are SGHRS and YFSETQ. General study findings and limits: Numerous clones, expanded in lesions, remained in scalp and blood during tofacitinib. Compared with normal scalp, lesional scalp had higher clonality and more expanded CD8+ clones. Mice showed TCR sharing more clearly than patients did, possibly owing to HLA.

The origin of this receptor is a human donor with alopecia areata. The gene calls are TRBV5-1 and TRBJ2-3; TRBD1 matches 7 bases. Here the sequenced sample was CD4+ T cells sorted from blood, taken at week 4, from a patient treated with tofacitinib. The CDR3 DNA is TGCGCCAGCCGCTACCGGGACAGTAGCACAGATACGCAGTATTTT. It is translated as CASRYRDSSTDTQYF. The entire variable domain, with the rest obtained from reference TRBV5-1 and TRBJ2-3, is as follows: KAGVTQTPRYLIKTRGQQVTLSCSPISGHRSVSWYQQTPGQGLQFLFEYFSETQRNKGNFPGRFSGRQFSNSRSEMNVSTLELGDSALYLCASRYRDSSTDTQYFGPGTRLTVL.